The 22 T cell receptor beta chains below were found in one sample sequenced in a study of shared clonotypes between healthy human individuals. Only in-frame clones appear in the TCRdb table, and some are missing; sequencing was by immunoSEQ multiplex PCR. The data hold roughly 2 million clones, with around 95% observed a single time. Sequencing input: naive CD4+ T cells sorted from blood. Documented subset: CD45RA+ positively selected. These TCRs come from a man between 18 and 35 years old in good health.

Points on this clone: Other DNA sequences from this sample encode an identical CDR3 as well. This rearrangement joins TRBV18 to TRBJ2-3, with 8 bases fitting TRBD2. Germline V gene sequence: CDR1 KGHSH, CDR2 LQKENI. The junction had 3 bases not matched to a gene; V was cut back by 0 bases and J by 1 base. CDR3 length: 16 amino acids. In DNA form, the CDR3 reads TGTGCCAGCTCACCACCAGCAGCGGGGGGCACAGATACGCAGTATTTT. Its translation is CASSPPAAGGTDTQYF.

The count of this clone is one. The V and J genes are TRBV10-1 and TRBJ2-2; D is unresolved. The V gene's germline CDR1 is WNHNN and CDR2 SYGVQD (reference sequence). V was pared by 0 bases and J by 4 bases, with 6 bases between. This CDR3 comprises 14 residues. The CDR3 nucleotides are TGCGCCAGCAGTGAGTCGTACACCACCGGGGAGCTGTTTTTT. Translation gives CASSESYTTGELFF.

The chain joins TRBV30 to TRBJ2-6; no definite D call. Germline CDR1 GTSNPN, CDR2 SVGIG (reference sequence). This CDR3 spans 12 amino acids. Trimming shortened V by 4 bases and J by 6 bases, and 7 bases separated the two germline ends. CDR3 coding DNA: TGTGCCTGGACGCCAGTGGCCAACGTCCTGACTTTC. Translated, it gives CAWTPVANVLTF.

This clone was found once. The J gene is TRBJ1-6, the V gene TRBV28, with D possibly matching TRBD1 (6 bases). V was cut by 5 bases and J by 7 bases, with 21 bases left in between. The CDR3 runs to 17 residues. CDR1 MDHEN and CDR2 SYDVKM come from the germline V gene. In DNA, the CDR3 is TGTGCCAGCAGTAAACTAGTGGGGGCCCTGATGAATTCACCCCTCCACTTT. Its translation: CASSKLVGALMNSPLHF.

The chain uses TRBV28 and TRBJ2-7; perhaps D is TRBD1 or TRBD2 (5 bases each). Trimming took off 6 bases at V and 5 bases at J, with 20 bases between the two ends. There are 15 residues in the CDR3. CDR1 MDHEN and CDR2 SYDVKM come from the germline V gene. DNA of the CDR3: TGTGCCAGCAGCCCGGCTGGGGGTTGGGGTAACGAGCAGTACTTC. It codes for CASSPAGGWGNEQYF.

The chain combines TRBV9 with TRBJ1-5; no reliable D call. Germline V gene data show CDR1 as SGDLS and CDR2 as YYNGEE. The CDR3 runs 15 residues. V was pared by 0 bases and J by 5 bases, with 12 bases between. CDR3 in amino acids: CASSVGEGAYQPQHF. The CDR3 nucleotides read TGTGCCAGCAGCGTAGGGGAGGGCGCCTATCAGCCCCAGCATTTT.

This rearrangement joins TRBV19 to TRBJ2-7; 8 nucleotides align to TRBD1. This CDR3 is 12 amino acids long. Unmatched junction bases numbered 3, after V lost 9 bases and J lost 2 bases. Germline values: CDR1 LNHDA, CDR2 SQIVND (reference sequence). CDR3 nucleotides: TGTGCCAGCCGGGACAGGACCTACGAGCAGTACTTC. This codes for CASRDRTYEQYF.

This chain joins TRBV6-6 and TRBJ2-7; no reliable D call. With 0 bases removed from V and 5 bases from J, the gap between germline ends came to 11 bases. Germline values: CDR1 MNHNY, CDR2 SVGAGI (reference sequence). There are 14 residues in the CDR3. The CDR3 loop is CASSYSPGYDEQYF. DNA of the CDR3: TGTGCCAGCAGTTACTCGCCCGGATACGACGAGCAGTACTTC.

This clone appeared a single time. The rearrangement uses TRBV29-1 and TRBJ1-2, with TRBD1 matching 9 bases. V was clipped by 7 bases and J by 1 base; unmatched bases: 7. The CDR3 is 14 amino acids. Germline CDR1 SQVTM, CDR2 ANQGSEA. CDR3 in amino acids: CSAGQGGLNYGYTF. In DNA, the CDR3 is TGCAGCGCGGGACAGGGTGGTCTTAACTATGGCTACACCTTC.

The CDR3 coding sequence is TGTGCCATCAGGGCGACTAGCGCCTCCTACGAGCAGTACTTC. It translates to CAIRATSASYEQYF. The genes are TRBV10-3 and TRBJ2-7, with TRBD2 matching over 8 bases. CDR1 is ENHRY, CDR2 SYGVKD, per germline. The CDR3 is 14 amino acids. The V segment lost 6 bases and the J segment 0 bases; nucleotides outside the gene matches: 4.

DNA of the CDR3: TGTGCCAGCAGTTACCGGGGCTCGAAGACCCAGTACTTC. Translation: CASSYRGSKTQYF. The V gene is TRBV6-5, the J gene TRBJ2-5; TRBD1 or TRBD2 may be the D gene (5 bases each). Germline lookup yields CDR1 MNHEY and CDR2 SVGAGI. The CDR3 spans 13 residues. Trimming shortened V by 2 bases and J by 6 bases, and 10 bases separated the two germline ends.

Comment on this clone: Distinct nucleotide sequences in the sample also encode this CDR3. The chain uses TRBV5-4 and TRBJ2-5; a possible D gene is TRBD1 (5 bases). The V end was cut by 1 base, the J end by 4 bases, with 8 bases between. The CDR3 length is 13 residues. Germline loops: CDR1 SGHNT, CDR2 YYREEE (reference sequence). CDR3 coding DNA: TGTGCCAGCAGCTTGAAGGGGCCAGAGACCCAGTACTTC. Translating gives CASSLKGPETQYF. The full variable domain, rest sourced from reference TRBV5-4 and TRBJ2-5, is ETGVTQSPTHLIKTRGQQVTLRCSSQSGHNTVSWYQQALGQGPQFIFQYYREEENGRGNFPPRFSGLQFPNYSSELNVNALELDDSALYLCASSLKGPETQYFGPGTRLLVL.

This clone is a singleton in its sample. The CDR3 DNA reads TGCGCCAGCAGCTTGGTTCAGGGGGGGACCTACGAGCAGTACTTC. It codes for CASSLVQGGTYEQYF. The J gene is TRBJ2-7, the V gene TRBV5-1; D tentatively reads TRBD1 or TRBD2 (7 bases each). V was clipped by 0 bases and J by 2 bases, with 12 bases between them. The CDR3 consists of 15 residues. Germline assignment: CDR1 SGHRS and CDR2 YFSETQ.

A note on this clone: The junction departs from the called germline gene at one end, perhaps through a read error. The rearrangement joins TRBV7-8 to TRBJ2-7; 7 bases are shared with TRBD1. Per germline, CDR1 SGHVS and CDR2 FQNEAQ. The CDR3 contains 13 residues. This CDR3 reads CASSLARRQGSNF. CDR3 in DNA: TGTGCCAGCAGCTTAGCCCGTCGACAGGGATCGAACTTC. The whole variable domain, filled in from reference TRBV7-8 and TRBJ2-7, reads GAGVSQSPRYKVAKRGQDVALRCDPISGHVSLFWYQQALGQGPEFLTYFQNEAQLDKSGLPSDRFFAERPEGSVSTLKIQRTQQEDSAVYLCASSLARRQGSNFGPGTRLTVT.

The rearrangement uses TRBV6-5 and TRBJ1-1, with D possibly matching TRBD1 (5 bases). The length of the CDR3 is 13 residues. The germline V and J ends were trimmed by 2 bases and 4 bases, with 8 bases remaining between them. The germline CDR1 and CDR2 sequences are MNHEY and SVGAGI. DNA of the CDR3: TGTGCCAGCAGTTACATCGGGACCACTGAAGCTTTCTTT. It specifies CASSYIGTTEAFF.

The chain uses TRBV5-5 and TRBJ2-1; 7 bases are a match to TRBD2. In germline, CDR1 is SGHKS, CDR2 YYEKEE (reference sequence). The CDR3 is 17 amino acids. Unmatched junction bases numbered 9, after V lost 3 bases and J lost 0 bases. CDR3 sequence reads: CASSSEVTSYSYNEQFF. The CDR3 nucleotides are TGTGCCAGCAGCTCCGAAGTGACTAGCTACTCCTACAATGAGCAGTTCTTC.

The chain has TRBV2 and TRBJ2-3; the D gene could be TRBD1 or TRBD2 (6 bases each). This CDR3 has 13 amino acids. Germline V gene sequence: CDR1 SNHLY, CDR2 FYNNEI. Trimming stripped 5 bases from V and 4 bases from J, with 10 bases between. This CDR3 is CASSLGGPDTQYF. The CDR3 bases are TGTGCCAGCAGTCTGGGGGGCCCAGATACGCAGTATTTT.

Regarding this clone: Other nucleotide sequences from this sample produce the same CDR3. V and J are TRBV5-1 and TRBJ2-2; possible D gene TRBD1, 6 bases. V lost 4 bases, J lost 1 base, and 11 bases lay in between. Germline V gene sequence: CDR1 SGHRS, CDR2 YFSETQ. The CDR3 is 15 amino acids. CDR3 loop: CASSVLQGNTGELFF. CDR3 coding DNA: TGCGCCAGCAGCGTCCTACAGGGGAACACCGGGGAGCTGTTTTTT.

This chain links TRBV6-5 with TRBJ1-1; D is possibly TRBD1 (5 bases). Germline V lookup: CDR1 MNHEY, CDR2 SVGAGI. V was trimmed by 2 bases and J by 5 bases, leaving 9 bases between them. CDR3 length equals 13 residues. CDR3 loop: CASSYTEGTEAFF. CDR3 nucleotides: TGTGCCAGCAGTTACACCGAGGGGACTGAAGCTTTCTTT.

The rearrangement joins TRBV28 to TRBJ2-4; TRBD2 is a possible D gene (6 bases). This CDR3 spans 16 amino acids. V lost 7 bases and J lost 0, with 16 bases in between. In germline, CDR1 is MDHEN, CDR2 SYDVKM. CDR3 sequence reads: CASKRESASAKNIQYF. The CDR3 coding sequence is TGTGCCAGCAAACGGGAGTCAGCCTCAGCCAAAAACATTCAGTACTTC. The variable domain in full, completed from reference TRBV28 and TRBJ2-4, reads DVKVTQSSRYLVKRTGEKVFLECVQDMDHENMFWYRQDPGLGLRLIYFSYDVKMKEKGDIPEGYSVSREKKERFSLILESASTNQTSMYLCASKRESASAKNIQYFGAGTRLSVL.

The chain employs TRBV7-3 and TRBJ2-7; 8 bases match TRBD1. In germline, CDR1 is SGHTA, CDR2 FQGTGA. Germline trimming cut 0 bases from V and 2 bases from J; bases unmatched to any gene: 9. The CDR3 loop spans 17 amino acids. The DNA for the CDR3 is TGTGCCAGCAGCTTAACGGGCCAGGGGGCGATTCCCTACGAGCAGTACTTC. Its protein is CASSLTGQGAIPYEQYF. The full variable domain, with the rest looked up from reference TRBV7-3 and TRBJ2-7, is GAGVSQTPSNKVTEKGKYVELRCDPISGHTALYWYRQSLGQGPEFLIYFQGTGAADDSGLPNDRFFAVRPEGSVSTLKIQRTERGDSAVYLCASSLTGQGAIPYEQYFGPGTRLTVT.

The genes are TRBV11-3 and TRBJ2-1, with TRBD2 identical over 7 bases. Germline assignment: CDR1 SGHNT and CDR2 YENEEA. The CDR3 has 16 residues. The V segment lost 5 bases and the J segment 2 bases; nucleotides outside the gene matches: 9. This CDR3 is CASSPGTTKTYNEQFF. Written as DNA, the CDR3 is TGTGCCAGCAGCCCCGGGACTACTAAAACCTACAATGAGCAGTTCTTC.